This T cell receptor beta chain originates from a study of blood T cells in healthy people across ages. A second PCR, run for about 6 to 11 cycles, used a sample-barcoded 5' primer plus a J-beta primer mix. Every cDNA was tagged by a template-switch adaptor with 12 random nucleotides. TCRdb independently ran MiXCR on the 5' RACE reads; one entry per CDR3 protein. The sample yields nearly 800,000 distinct CDR3 sequences, about 56% seen once. This TCR derives from a man between 40 and 49 years old in good health. The sequencing input was blood.

The DNA of the CDR3 is TGTGCCAGCAGCCTTCCTCTGGGACAGGGGTACGAGCAGTACTTC. Encoded protein: CASSLPLGQGYEQYF. The chain joins TRBV14 to TRBJ2-5, with TRBD1 matching over 10 bases. The DNA end favors TRBJ2-7, so the J call may be wrong. Per germline, CDR1 SGHDN and CDR2 FVKESK. The CDR3 length is 15 residues.